Included here is one T cell receptor (beta chain) sequence, with context. Antigen unknown. In germline, CDR1 is SGHTA, CDR2 FQGTGA. This CDR3 comprises 15 residues. Trimming removed 5 bases at V and 9 bases at J, with 20 bases between. These data originate in a study of T cells after yellow fever vaccination. Study-wide points: A minor fraction of clonotypes spanned both CD4 and CD8 compartments. Reappearance after the booster was seen for most primary-vaccination clones, at 95% to 98% CD4 and 75% to 90% CD8. Contaminants from the bulk population, in the form of abundant clonotypes, could be found in FACS-sorted repertoires.

5'RACE template switching produced TCR cDNA carrying a universal primer site and UMIs. Each CDR3 protein gets one entry after TCRdb re-called the 5' RACE reads with MiXCR. The data contain 300,000 to 350,000 distinct CDR3 sequences, about 4% of them seen just once; the ten biggest clones take up 20% to 25%. The TCR was taken from a man between 18 and 29 years old who received the YFV17D yellow fever vaccine. The specimen comprised PBMCs, sampled 5 days after the yellow fever booster vaccination. The chain employs TRBV7-3 and TRBJ2-1; D is unclear. CDR3 sequence: CASSPRPGVGGEQFF. In DNA, the CDR3 is TGTGCCAGCAGCCCTAGACCTGGGGTGGGCGGTGAGCAGTTCTTC. Drawing the rest from reference TRBV7-3 and TRBJ2-1, the complete variable domain is GAGVSQTPSNKVTEKGKYVELRCDPISGHTALYWYRQSLGQGPEFLIYFQGTGAADDSGLPNDRFFAVRPEGSVSTLKIQRTERGDSAVYLCASSPRPGVGGEQFFGPGTRLTVL.